This TCR beta chain emerged from a study of cytomegalovirus exposure and HLA in healthy donors. The overall study: The approximately 110 validation repertoires and the 666 first-cohort repertoires shared a platform, a later analysis reported. General study findings and limits: Listed as cytomegalovirus-associated were 170 or so TCR beta chains.

Clones were sequenced by immunoSEQ multiplex PCR, and TCRdb holds only the in-frame ones, with some missing. The sample shows 50,000 to 65,000 clones, about 88% of them seen only once. A remark on this clone: The antigen remains unidentified.

Separation from the approximately 690-subject first cohort characterized the roughly 130-subject validation cohort, to which the donors belonged. The sequence was collected from a young woman in good health and CMV-seronegative. Sequencing was carried out using PBMCs.

The CDR3 nucleotides read TGTGCCAGCAGCTTCCAGACAGGGAGCCACGAGCAGTACTTC. Encoded protein: CASSFQTGSHEQYF. This sequence joins TRBV7-2 and TRBJ2-7, with 7 bases aligning to TRBD1. CDR3 length equals 14 residues. The germline V gene encodes CDR1 SGHTA and CDR2 FQGNSA. V trimming: 3 bases; J trimming: 5 bases; junction bases outside the gene matches: 7.